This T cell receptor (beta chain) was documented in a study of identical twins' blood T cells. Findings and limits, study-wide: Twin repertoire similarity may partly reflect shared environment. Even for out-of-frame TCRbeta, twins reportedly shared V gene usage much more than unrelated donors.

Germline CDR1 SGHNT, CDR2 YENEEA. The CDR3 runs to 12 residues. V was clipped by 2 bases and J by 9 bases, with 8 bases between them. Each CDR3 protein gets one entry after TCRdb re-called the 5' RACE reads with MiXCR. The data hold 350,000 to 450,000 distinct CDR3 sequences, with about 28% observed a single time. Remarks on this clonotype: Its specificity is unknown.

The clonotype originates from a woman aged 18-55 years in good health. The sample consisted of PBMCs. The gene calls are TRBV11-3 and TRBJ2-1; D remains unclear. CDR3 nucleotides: TGTGCCAGCAGCTTAACTCTCACTGAGCAGTTCTTC. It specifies CASSLTLTEQFF.